This TCR beta chain was identified during a study of cytomegalovirus exposure and HLA in healthy donors. For the study at large: The 100 million to 140 million unique TCR beta sequences, from about 190 million T cells, were found by an earlier analysis.

Only one count was recorded for this clone. What it recognizes is unknown. Broader study findings: With later analysis, a missense DCLRE1C variant became linked to TCR beta V- and J-gene trimming.

The germline V and J ends were trimmed by 1 base and 0 bases, with 13 bases remaining between them. The CDR3 is made up of 18 amino acids. From germline, CDR1 is LGHNA and CDR2 YNFKEQ. This PCR relied on a set of 60 Vbeta primers and 13 Jbeta primers. The protocol was immunoSEQ multiplex PCR, while the TCRdb copy is restricted to in-frame clones and leaves out a portion. Here the sample spans approximately 170,000 clones, 70% to 90% being singletons. This sequence was found in a male donor in good health and CMV-seronegative. The chain is built from TRBV4-2 and TRBJ2-6; no firm D call. What was sequenced was PBMCs. The CDR3 loop reads CASSQVGATPSGANVLTF. CDR3 DNA sequence: TGTGCCAGCAGCCAAGTTGGAGCTACCCCCTCTGGGGCCAACGTCCTGACTTTC.